One and the same sample provided the 16 T cell receptor beta chains below, sequenced in a study of shared T cell receptors in the human thymus. Using immunoSEQ multiplex PCR, the repertoire was profiled, and TCRdb retains in-frame clones only, with some absent. Counted here are 630,000 or so clones, over 75% occurring once; the ten biggest clones make up 0.0094%. This sample was also put to use in a study of human thymus T cells.

The sample taken for sequencing was thymocytes. These receptors came from a boy under two years old with a congenital heart defect.

V gene TRBV28 combines with J gene TRBJ2-2; no reliable D call. Germline lookup yields CDR1 MDHEN and CDR2 SYDVKM. This CDR3 spans 14 amino acids. V lost 6 bases, J lost 8 bases, and 16 bases lay in between. CDR3 nucleotides: TGTGCCAGCAGGCACCCATTCTCCGGGGGGGAGCTGTTTTTT. This encodes CASRHPFSGGELFF. The variable domain in full, with the rest retrieved from reference TRBV28 and TRBJ2-2, is DVKVTQSSRYLVKRTGEKVFLECVQDMDHENMFWYRQDPGLGLRLIYFSYDVKMKEKGDIPEGYSVSREKKERFSLILESASTNQTSMYLCASRHPFSGGELFFGEGSRLTVL.

This clone was recorded only once. The chain couples TRBV2 to TRBJ1-1, with D maybe TRBD1 (5 bases). The germline V and J ends were trimmed by 3 bases and 1 base, with 9 bases remaining between them. The CDR3 is 14 amino acids. CDR1 and CDR2 (germline): SNHLY, FYNNEI. Here the CDR3 reads CASSDATANTEAFF. CDR3 in DNA: TGTGCCAGCAGTGACGCGACAGCGAACACTGAAGCTTTCTTT.

This clone was counted a single time. The chain has TRBV5-6 and TRBJ2-7; 7 bases are a match to TRBD1. CDR3 length: 17 residues. After removal of 0 bases from V and 0 bases from J, the junction contained 9 bases not matched to a gene. CDR1 is SGHDT and CDR2 is YYEEEE in the germline V gene. The CDR3 reads CASSLARDRKDSYEQYF. The CDR3 coding sequence is TGTGCCAGCAGCTTGGCCCGGGACAGAAAAGACTCCTACGAGCAGTACTTC.

The chain uses TRBV19 and TRBJ2-5; weak D call: TRBD2 (5 bases). CDR3 length equals 14 residues. Trimming pared 6 bases from V and 5 bases from J, leaving 16 bases between. Per the germline V gene, CDR1 is LNHDA and CDR2 is SQIVND (reference sequence). DNA for the CDR3: TGTGCCAGTAGCCCCAGACTATCTCGGGAGACCCAGTACTTC. Translation gives CASSPRLSRETQYF.

This rearrangement joins TRBV9 to TRBJ2-3, with no clear D. The V end lost 4 bases, the J end lost 0 bases, and 15 bases lay between the germline ends. The CDR3 contains 16 residues. Germline V gene lookup returns CDR1 SGDLS and CDR2 YYNGEE. The CDR3 nucleotides read TGTGCCAGCAGCCCCCAGCCACCGACTAGCACAGATACGCAGTATTTT. Translation: CASSPQPPTSTDTQYF. Full variable domain (missing parts from reference TRBV9 and TRBJ2-3): DSGVTQTPKHLITATGQRVTLRCSPRSGDLSVYWYQQSLDQGLQFLIQYYNGEERAKGNILERFSAQQFPDLHSELNLSSLELGDSALYFCASSPQPPTSTDTQYFGPGTRLTVL.

The chain carries TRBV4-3 and TRBJ2-7, with a weak D call TRBD2 (7 bases). Per germline, CDR1 LGHNA and CDR2 YSLEER. V gave up 0 bases and J gave up 4 bases, with 16 bases separating them. The CDR3 is made up of 16 amino acids. CDR3 sequence: CASSQDTTGRDYEQYF. The CDR3, as DNA: TGCGCCAGCAGCCAAGATACTACAGGGAGGGATTACGAGCAGTACTTC.

The sample holds a few counts of this clone. This chain uses TRBV7-2 with TRBJ2-7; a possible D gene is TRBD1 (6 bases). Trimming took 5 bases from V and 0 from J, leaving 17 bases between them. Per germline, CDR1 SGHTA and CDR2 FQGNSA. The CDR3 runs to 16 residues. The CDR3: CASSPRGQFPSYEQYF. The CDR3 region has the DNA TGTGCCAGCAGCCCCCGAGGACAGTTTCCCTCCTACGAGCAGTACTTC.

The CDR3 DNA sequence: TGTGCCAGCTCACCGGGGACTTACAATGAGCAGTTCTTC. Translating it yields CASSPGTYNEQFF. The rearrangement joins TRBV18 to TRBJ2-1, with D maybe TRBD2 (6 bases). Germline CDR1 is KGHSH and CDR2 is LQKENI. Trimming removed 3 bases from V and 4 bases from J, with 7 bases in between. CDR3 length: 13 amino acids. Full variable domain (rest looked up from reference TRBV18 and TRBJ2-1): NAGVMQNPRHLVRRRGQEARLRCSPMKGHSHVYWYRQLPEEGLKFMVYLQKENIIDESGMPKERFSAEFPKEGPSILRIQQVVRGDSAAYFCASSPGTYNEQFFGPGTRLTVL.

The rearrangement links TRBV25-1 to TRBJ2-3, with 7 bases aligning to TRBD1. This CDR3 comprises 14 residues. Germline lookup yields CDR1 MGHDK and CDR2 SYGVNS. The J segment lost 3 bases and the V segment lost 6 bases, leaving 6 bases of the junction unmatched. The CDR3 here is CASRTGQNTDTQYF. CDR3 DNA: TGTGCCAGCAGGACGGGACAGAATACAGATACGCAGTATTTT.

About this clone: This CDR3 is also generated by other DNA sequences in the sample. The chain has TRBV6-5 and TRBJ1-6; D is uncertain. The CDR3 runs to 16 residues. The germline V and J ends were trimmed by 4 bases and 5 bases, with 15 bases remaining between them. Germline V gene data show CDR1 as MNHEY and CDR2 as SVGAGI. In nucleotides, the CDR3 is TGTGCCAGCAGTTCCGCCGGCAGGCCCAATAATTCACCCCTCCACTTT. Its translation: CASSSAGRPNNSPLHF.

The J gene is TRBJ2-4, the V gene TRBV7-2; D call uncertain. Trimming left V 2 bases short and J 1 base short, with 12 bases between. Germline V gives CDR1 SGHTA, CDR2 FQGNSA. The CDR3 contains 16 residues. CDR3 nucleotides: TGTGCCAGCAGCTTACGGTCACGGGTTGCCAAAAACATTCAGTACTTC. This gives the protein CASSLRSRVAKNIQYF.

Concerning this clone: Relative to the germline gene, one junction end is altered; a read error may explain this. This chain links TRBV4-3 with TRBJ2-7; possible D gene TRBD2, 5 bases. The CDR3 totals 16 residues. Germline values: CDR1 LGHNA, CDR2 YSLEER. CDR3 nucleotides: TGCCCCAGCAGCCAAGCCGTGAGGGCGAGCTCCTACGAGCAGTACTTC. Amino acids: CPSSQAVRASSYEQYF.

This sequence joins TRBV28 and TRBJ1-5; 7 nucleotides align to TRBD1. V gave up 6 bases and J gave up 0 bases; unmatched junction bases: 14. Germline values: CDR1 MDHEN, CDR2 SYDVKM. The CDR3 spans 18 residues. CDR3 sequence: CASSRGQAVLISNQPQHF. The CDR3 DNA follows: TGTGCCAGCAGCAGAGGACAGGCAGTGCTGATTAGCAATCAGCCCCAGCATTTT.

V usage is TRBV2 and J usage is TRBJ1-5; D ambiguous. The CDR3 has 22 residues. V was pared by 0 bases and J by 0 bases, with 27 bases between. Germline CDR1 and CDR2: SNHLY and FYNNEI. This chain's CDR3 is CASSEAGTGESSSAYSNQPQHF. CDR3 in DNA: TGTGCCAGCAGTGAAGCAGGAACGGGAGAGAGCAGTAGCGCGTATAGCAATCAGCCCCAGCATTTT.

The chain has TRBV6-1 and TRBJ1-5, with unresolved D. The CDR3 loop spans 17 amino acids. Trimming took 3 bases from V and 0 from J, leaving 15 bases between them. Germline CDR1 is MNHNS and CDR2 is SASEGT. This chain's CDR3 is CASSDPTLPDSNQPQHF. CDR3 DNA sequence: TGTGCCAGCAGTGACCCGACACTCCCCGATAGCAATCAGCCCCAGCATTTT.

The chain combines TRBV6-5 with TRBJ2-7; possibly TRBD1 for D (5 bases). Germline loops: CDR1 MNHEY, CDR2 SVGAGI. Trimming left V 6 bases short and J 2 bases short, with 14 bases between. CDR3 length: 14 residues. In DNA form, the CDR3 reads TGTGCCAGCAGGACCACAGGTGACACCTACGAGCAGTACTTC. Encoded protein: CASRTTGDTYEQYF.